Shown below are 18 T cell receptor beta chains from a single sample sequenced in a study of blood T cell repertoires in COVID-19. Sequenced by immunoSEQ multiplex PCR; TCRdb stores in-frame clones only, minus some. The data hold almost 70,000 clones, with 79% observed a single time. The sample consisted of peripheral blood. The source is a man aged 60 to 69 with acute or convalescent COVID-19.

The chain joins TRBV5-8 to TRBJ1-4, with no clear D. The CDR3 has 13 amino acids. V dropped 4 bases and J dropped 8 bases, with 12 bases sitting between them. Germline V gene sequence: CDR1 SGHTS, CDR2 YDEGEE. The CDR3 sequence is CASSTIFGEKLFF. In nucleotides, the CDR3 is TGTGCCAGCAGCACAATATTCGGGGAAAAACTGTTTTTT.

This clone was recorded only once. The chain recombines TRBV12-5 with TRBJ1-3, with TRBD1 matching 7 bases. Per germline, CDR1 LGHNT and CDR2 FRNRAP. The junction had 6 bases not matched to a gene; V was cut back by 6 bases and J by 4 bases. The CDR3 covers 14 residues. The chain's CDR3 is CASGTRGRGNTIYF. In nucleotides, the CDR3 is TGTGCTAGTGGCACGAGGGGGCGAGGAAACACCATATATTTT.

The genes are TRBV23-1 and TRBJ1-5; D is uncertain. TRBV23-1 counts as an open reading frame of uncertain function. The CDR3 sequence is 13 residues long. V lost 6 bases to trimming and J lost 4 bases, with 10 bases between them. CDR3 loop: CASSDGKNQPQHF. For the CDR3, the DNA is TGCGCCAGCAGCGACGGGAAAAATCAGCCCCAGCATTTT.

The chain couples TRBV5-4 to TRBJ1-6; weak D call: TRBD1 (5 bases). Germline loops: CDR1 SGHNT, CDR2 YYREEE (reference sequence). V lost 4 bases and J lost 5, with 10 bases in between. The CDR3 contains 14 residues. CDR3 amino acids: CASSRGQDNSPLHF. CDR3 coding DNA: TGTGCCAGCAGCCGTGGACAAGATAATTCACCCCTCCACTTT.

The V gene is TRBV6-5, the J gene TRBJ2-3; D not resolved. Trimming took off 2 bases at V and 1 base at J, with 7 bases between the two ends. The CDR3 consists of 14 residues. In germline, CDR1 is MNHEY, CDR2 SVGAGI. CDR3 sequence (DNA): TGTGCCAGCAGTTACCTCGAGGGCACAGATACGCAGTATTTT. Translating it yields CASSYLEGTDTQYF.

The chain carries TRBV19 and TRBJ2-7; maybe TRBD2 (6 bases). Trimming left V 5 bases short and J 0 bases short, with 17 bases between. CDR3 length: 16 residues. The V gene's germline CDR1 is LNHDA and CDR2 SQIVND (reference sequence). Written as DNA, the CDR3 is TGTGCCAGTAGTGCCCGCGGAGCGGGTAGCTCCTACGAGCAGTACTTC. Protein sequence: CASSARGAGSSYEQYF. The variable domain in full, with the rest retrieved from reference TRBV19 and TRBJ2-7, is DGGITQSPKYLFRKEGQNVTLSCEQNLNHDAMYWYRQDPGQGLRLIYYSQIVNDFQKGDIAEGYSVSREKKESFPLTVTSAQKNPTAFYLCASSARGAGSSYEQYFGPGTRLTVT.

In DNA form, the CDR3 reads TGTGCCAGCAGCGTCCAACCCCCGACAGTCAGCACTGAAGCTTTCTTT. Translation gives CASSVQPPTVSTEAFF. This sequence joins TRBV9 and TRBJ1-1, with D maybe TRBD1 (5 bases). Trimming took 2 bases from V and 4 from J, leaving 18 bases between them. CDR3 length: 16 residues. Germline values: CDR1 SGDLS, CDR2 YYNGEE.

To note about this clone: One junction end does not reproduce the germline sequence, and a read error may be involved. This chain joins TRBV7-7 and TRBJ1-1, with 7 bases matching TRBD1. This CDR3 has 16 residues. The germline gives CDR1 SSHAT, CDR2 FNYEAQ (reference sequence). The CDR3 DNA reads TGTGCTAGCAGCTTAGGACCACCCGGGACAGACACTGAAGCTTTCTTT. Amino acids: CASSLGPPGTDTEAFF.

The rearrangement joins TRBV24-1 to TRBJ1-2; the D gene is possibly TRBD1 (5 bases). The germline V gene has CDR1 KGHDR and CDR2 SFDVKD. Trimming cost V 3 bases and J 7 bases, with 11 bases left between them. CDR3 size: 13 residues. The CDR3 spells CATSDTWGGGYTF. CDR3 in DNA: TGTGCCACCAGTGATACTTGGGGGGGTGGCTACACCTTC.

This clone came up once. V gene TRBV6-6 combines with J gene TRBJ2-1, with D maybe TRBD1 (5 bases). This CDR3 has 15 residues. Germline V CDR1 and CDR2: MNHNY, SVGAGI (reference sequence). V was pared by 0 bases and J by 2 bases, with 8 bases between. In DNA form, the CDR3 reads TGTGCCAGCAGTTACTCCGGCAGGGCCTACAATGAGCAGTTCTTC. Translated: CASSYSGRAYNEQFF.

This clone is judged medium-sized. CDR3 loop: CASSLSEIQGNGYTF. CDR3 in DNA: TGTGCCAGCAGCTTATCAGAAATCCAGGGGAATGGCTACACCTTC. This rearrangement joins TRBV7-8 to TRBJ1-2, with D perhaps TRBD1 (6 bases). Germline V gene sequence: CDR1 SGHVS, CDR2 FQNEAQ. This CDR3 has 15 amino acids. Trimming took off 2 bases at V and 6 bases at J, with 16 bases between the two ends.

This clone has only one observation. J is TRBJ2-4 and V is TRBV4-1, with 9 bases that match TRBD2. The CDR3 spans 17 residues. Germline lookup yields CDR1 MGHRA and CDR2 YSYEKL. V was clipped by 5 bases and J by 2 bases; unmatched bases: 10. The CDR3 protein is CASSEPRGGVPKNIQYF. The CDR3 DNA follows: TGCGCCAGCAGCGAACCGCGGGGGGGTGTACCCAAAAACATTCAGTACTTC.

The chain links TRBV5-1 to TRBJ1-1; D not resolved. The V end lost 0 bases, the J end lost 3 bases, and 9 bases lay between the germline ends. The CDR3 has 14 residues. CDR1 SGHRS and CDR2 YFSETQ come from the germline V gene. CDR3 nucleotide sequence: TGCGCCAGCAGCTTGGTTACCGGGGACACTGAAGCTTTCTTT. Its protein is CASSLVTGDTEAFF.

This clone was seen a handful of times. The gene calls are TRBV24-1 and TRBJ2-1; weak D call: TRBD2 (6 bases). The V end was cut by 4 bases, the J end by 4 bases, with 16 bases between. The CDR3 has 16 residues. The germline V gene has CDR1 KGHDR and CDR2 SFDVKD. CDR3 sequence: CATSDGSGGLYNEQFF. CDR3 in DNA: TGTGCCACCAGTGACGGGTCCGGGGGTCTGTACAATGAGCAGTTCTTC.

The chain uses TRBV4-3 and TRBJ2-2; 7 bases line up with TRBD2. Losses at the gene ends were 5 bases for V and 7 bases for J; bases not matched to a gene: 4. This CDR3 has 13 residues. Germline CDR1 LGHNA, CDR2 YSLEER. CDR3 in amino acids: CASSTSAGGELFF. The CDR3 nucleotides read TGCGCCAGCAGCACTAGCGCGGGCGGGGAGCTGTTTTTT.

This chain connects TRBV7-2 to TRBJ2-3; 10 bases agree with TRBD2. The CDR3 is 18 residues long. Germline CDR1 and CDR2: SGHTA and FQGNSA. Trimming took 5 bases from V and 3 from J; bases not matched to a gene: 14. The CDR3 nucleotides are TGTGCCAGCAGCCAAACTTCTAGCGGGGGTGGAGAGACAGATACGCAGTATTTT. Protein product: CASSQTSSGGGETDTQYF.

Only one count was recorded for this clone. This CDR3 reads CASSLVGTSQETQYF. The CDR3 DNA sequence: TGCGCCAGCAGCTTGGTTGGCACGTCTCAAGAGACCCAGTACTTC. The chain couples TRBV5-1 to TRBJ2-5; D is undetermined. Germline V lookup: CDR1 SGHRS, CDR2 YFSETQ. There are 15 residues in the CDR3. Trimming stripped 0 bases from V and 2 bases from J, with 11 bases between.

This CDR3 reads CASSLGSGGSTDTQYF. CDR3 DNA: TGTGCCAGCAGTTTAGGGAGCGGGGGAAGCACAGATACGCAGTATTTT. This sequence joins TRBV27 and TRBJ2-3; TRBD2 agrees at 8 bases. Germline loops: CDR1 MNHEY, CDR2 SMNVEV (reference sequence). CDR3 size: 16 residues. Losses at the gene ends were 2 bases for V and 0 bases for J; bases not matched to a gene: 4.